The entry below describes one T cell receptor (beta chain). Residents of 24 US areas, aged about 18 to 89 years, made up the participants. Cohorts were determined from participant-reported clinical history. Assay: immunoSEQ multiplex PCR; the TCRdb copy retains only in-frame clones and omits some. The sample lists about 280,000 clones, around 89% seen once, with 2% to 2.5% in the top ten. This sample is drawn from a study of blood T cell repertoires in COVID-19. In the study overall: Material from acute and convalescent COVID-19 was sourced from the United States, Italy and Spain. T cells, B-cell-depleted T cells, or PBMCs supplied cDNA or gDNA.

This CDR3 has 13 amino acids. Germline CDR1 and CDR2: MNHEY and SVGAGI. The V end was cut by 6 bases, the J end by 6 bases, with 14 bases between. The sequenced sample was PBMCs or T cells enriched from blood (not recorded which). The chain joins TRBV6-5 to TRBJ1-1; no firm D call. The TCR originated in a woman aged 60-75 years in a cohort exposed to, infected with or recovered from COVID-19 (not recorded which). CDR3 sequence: CASRANGEPEAFF. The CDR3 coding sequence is TGTGCCAGCAGGGCCAATGGGGAGCCTGAAGCTTTCTTT.